This T cell receptor beta chain was sequenced during a study of blood T cell repertoires in COVID-19. Study context: Both acute and convalescent COVID-19 samples were obtained from the United States, Italy and Spain. PBMCs, B-cell-depleted T cells, or T cells provided the cDNA or gDNA that made up the material.

The CDR3 has 15 residues. With 7 bases clipped from V and 8 bases from J, the junction kept 16 bases outside the gene matches. CDR1 and CDR2 from the germline V gene are SEHNR and FQNEAQ (reference sequence). Original methodology: The assay estimated nucleated cells by amplifying reference gene primers. The repertoire was sequenced with immunoSEQ multiplex PCR; TCRdb's copy has only in-frame clones and lacks some. V, J and clone size were drawn from that table, and D and trimming were deduced from the DNA. The data hold roughly 50,000 clones, with 70% to 90% observed a single time. J is TRBJ1-1 and V is TRBV7-9, with 7 positions matching TRBD1. The specimen was peripheral blood. The clonotype was recovered from a man older than 75 with acute or convalescent COVID-19. CDR3 protein: CASTAGGQAGGEAFF. DNA of the CDR3: TGTGCCAGCACAGCCGGTGGACAGGCCGGGGGCGAAGCTTTCTTT.